This is a list of T cell receptor beta chains from one sample in a study of CD8 T cells in Susac syndrome. One entry per CDR3 protein, called by TCRdb with MiXCR from the immunoSEQ multiplex PCR reads. The sample holds around 300,000 distinct CDR3 sequences, 89% seen once. What was sequenced was CD8+ T cells from PBMCs. The origin of the receptors is a human donor with multiple sclerosis. CDR3s include the opening cysteine and the closing phenylalanine or tryptophan. D genes are given only for firm matches. A clone size is listed for some rows: how often the clone was seen (once, few, many), or a class if it is expanded.

TRBJ2-1 TRBV27 TRBD1 NA CASSYDPTGDSYNEQFF TGTGCCAGCAGTTACGACCCAACAGGGGACTCCTACAATGAGCAGTTCTTC
TRBJ2-7 TRBV29-1 TRBD2 NA CSVGPSGSRYEQYF TGCAGCGTTGGGCCTAGCGGGAGCCGGTACGAGCAGTACTTC
TRBJ1-1 TRBV5-1 NA NA CASSPVESVMNTEAFF TGCGCCAGCAGCCCCGTTGAAAGCGTCATGAACACTGAAGCTTTCTTT
TRBJ2-2 TRBV4-2 NA few CASSQVKNTGELFF TGTGCCAGCAGCCAAGTGAAGAACACCGGGGAGCTGTTTTTT
TRBJ2-3 TRBV12-3/TRBV12-4 TRBD1 NA CASSLATGDDTQYF TGTGCCAGCAGCCTAGCTACAGGGGATGATACGCAGTATTTT
TRBJ2-1 TRBV27 NA NA CASSFGVRGNEQFF TGTGCCAGCTCCTTCGGGGTCCGAGGGAATGAGCAGTTCTTC
TRBJ2-7 TRBV19 NA NA CASSRAGAYEQYF TGTGCCAGTAGTAGGGCAGGGGCCTACGAGCAGTACTTC
TRBJ2-7 TRBV9 NA few CASSVAGTLDYEQYF TGTGCCAGCAGCGTAGCGGGAACGCTGGACTACGAGCAGTACTTC
TRBJ1-2 TRBV29-1 TRBD1 NA CSVKAQQGSLYGYTF TGCAGCGTTAAGGCCCAACAGGGGTCTTTATATGGCTACACCTTC
TRBJ2-2 TRBV20-1 TRBD1 NA CSAHPRDRFTGELFF TGCAGTGCCCACCCCCGGGACAGATTCACCGGGGAGCTGTTTTTT
TRBJ1-4 TRBV28 NA NA CASSPLQGPNEKLFF TGTGCCAGCAGCCCTTTGCAGGGGCCAAATGAAAAACTGTTTTTT
TRBJ1-1 TRBV5-6 NA NA CASSSDLGTEAFF TGTGCCAGCTCCTCAGACCTCGGGACTGAAGCTTTCTTT
TRBJ2-1 TRBV27 TRBD2 once CASSIGTSGAYNEQFF TGTGCCAGCAGTATAGGGACTAGCGGGGCCTACAATGAGCAGTTCTTC
TRBJ2-1 TRBV20-1 TRBD1 NA CSAKGQGFSYNEQFF TGCAGTGCCAAGGGACAGGGGTTTTCCTACAATGAGCAGTTCTTC
TRBJ2-2 TRBV4-1 NA NA CASSQWAGNTGELFF TGCGCCAGCAGCCAATGGGCAGGGAACACCGGGGAGCTGTTTTTT
TRBJ1-1 TRBV4-2 TRBD1 NA CASSQEAGQGAHLDTEAFF TGTGCCAGCAGCCAAGAGGCGGGACAGGGGGCTCACTTGGACACTGAAGCTTTCTTT
TRBJ2-3 TRBV25-1 NA NA CASSAPYTDTQYF TGTGCCAGCAGTGCCCCATACACAGATACGCAGTATTTT
TRBJ2-1 TRBV7-9 NA NA CASRQDEQFF TGTGCCTCAAGGCAGGATGAGCAGTTCTTC
TRBJ2-1 TRBV19 NA NA CASSIKGTFLDNEQFF TGTGCCAGTAGTATAAAGGGTACCTTCTTAGACAATGAGCAGTTCTTC
TRBJ1-2 TRBV28 TRBD1 NA CASSLNPDREIDYGYTF TGTGCCAGCAGCCTAAACCCCGACAGGGAGATAGACTATGGCTACACCTTC
TRBJ1-5 TRBV19 NA NA CASSSHQQGNQPQHF TGTGCCAGTAGTTCGCACCAACAGGGAAATCAGCCCCAGCATTTT
TRBJ2-1 TRBV27 NA NA CASSLRGSSYNEQFF TGTGCCAGCAGTTTGCGAGGGAGCTCCTACAATGAGCAGTTCTTC